This T cell receptor beta chain was identified during a study of T cell changes during pregnancy in multiple sclerosis. Per germline, CDR1 LNHDA and CDR2 SQIVND (reference sequence). Losses at the gene ends were 3 bases for V and 4 bases for J; bases not matched to a gene: 8. The CDR3 runs to 15 residues. Sequenced by immunoSEQ multiplex PCR; TCRdb stores in-frame clones only, minus some. This table has about 66,000 clones, 75% to 95% appearing once. V usage is TRBV19 and J usage is TRBJ1-2, with 7 nucleotides matching TRBD1. The source was CD8+ T cells from peripheral blood mononuclear cells, collected before pregnancy. This receptor was obtained from a female donor with multiple sclerosis, enrolled in a pregnancy study. The CDR3 reads CASSIGGTEIYGYTF. Written as DNA, the CDR3 is TGTGCCAGTAGTATCGGTGGGACAGAAATCTATGGCTACACCTTC. The full variable domain, completed using reference TRBV19 and TRBJ1-2, is DGGITQSPKYLFRKEGQNVTLSCEQNLNHDAMYWYRQDPGQGLRLIYYSQIVNDFQKGDIAEGYSVSREKKESFPLTVTSAQKNPTAFYLCASSIGGTEIYGYTFGSGTRLTVV.